These T cell receptor beta chains were read from a single sample in a study of OX40 agonist ivuxolimab in advanced cancers. Profiled with immunoSEQ multiplex PCR; TCRdb holds only in-frame clones, not every one. The sample carries tens of thousands of clones, less than 90% recorded once. The source was CD4+ or CD8+ T cells sorted from blood, collected in a trial of the OX40 agonist ivuxolimab. These receptors originate from an adult with an advanced solid tumor such as melanoma, head and neck, liver or kidney cancer. CDR3s include the opening cysteine and the closing phenylalanine or tryptophan. D genes are given only for firm matches. Only part of the rows carry a size: once, few, many, or a class if the clone is expanded.

clone_size: NA
v_call: TRBV7-2
j_call: TRBJ2-1
d_call: TRBD2
cdr3_aa: CASSLDGTTYNEQFF
cdr3_nt: TGTGCCAGCAGTTTGGACGGGACTACCTACAATGAGCAGTTCTTC

clone_size: NA
v_call: TRBV6-6
j_call: TRBJ1-5
d_call: NA
cdr3_aa: CASRNRVGQPQHF
cdr3_nt: TGTGCCAGCAGGAACAGGGTAGGTCAGCCCCAGCATTTT

clone_size: NA
v_call: TRBV28
j_call: TRBJ2-3
d_call: NA
cdr3_aa: CASSPLADTQYF
cdr3_nt: TGTGCCAGCAGTCCACTAGCCGATACGCAGTATTTT

clone_size: NA
v_call: TRBV28
j_call: TRBJ2-1
d_call: NA
cdr3_aa: CASSPQLAPEQFF
cdr3_nt: TGTGCCAGCAGTCCCCAGTTGGCGCCTGAGCAGTTCTTC

clone_size: NA
v_call: TRBV7-9
j_call: TRBJ2-5
d_call: TRBD1
cdr3_aa: CASVGDRQETQYF
cdr3_nt: TGTGCCAGCGTCGGGGACAGACAAGAGACCCAGTACTTC

clone_size: NA
v_call: TRBV7-2
j_call: TRBJ1-2
d_call: TRBD1
cdr3_aa: CASSLEAGGGYTF
cdr3_nt: TGTGCCAGCAGCTTAGAAGCAGGGGGAGGCTACACCTTC

clone_size: once
v_call: TRBV10-3
j_call: TRBJ2-2
d_call: NA
cdr3_aa: CAISGVAGRYTGELFF
cdr3_nt: TGTGCCATCAGTGGTGTGGCGGGGAGGTATACCGGGGAGCTGTTTTTT

clone_size: NA
v_call: TRBV10-2
j_call: TRBJ1-2
d_call: NA
cdr3_aa: CASSEDPRYGYTF
cdr3_nt: TGCGCCAGCAGTGAGGACCCTAGGTATGGCTACACCTTC

clone_size: NA
v_call: TRBV5-1
j_call: TRBJ2-7
d_call: TRBD1
cdr3_aa: CASSLEQGQAYEQYF
cdr3_nt: TGCGCCAGCAGCTTGGAACAGGGGCAAGCCTACGAGCAGTACTTC

clone_size: NA
v_call: TRBV6-6
j_call: TRBJ2-3
d_call: NA
cdr3_aa: CASSTEGGAPGTQYF
cdr3_nt: TGTGCCAGCAGTACCGAGGGGGGGGCGCCGGGTACGCAGTATTTT

clone_size: once
v_call: TRBV18
j_call: TRBJ2-2
d_call: NA
cdr3_aa: CASSPPTGMNTGELFF
cdr3_nt: TGTGCCAGCTCACCGCCGACAGGAATGAACACCGGGGAGCTGTTTTTT

clone_size: once
v_call: TRBV4-2
j_call: TRBJ2-1
d_call: NA
cdr3_aa: CASSQGDRTIGEQFF
cdr3_nt: TGTGCCAGCAGCCAAGGAGACAGGACGATCGGTGAGCAGTTCTTC

clone_size: NA
v_call: TRBV28
j_call: TRBJ1-1
d_call: NA
cdr3_aa: CASRKQGPGTEAFF
cdr3_nt: TGTGCCAGCAGAAAACAGGGACCCGGCACTGAAGCTTTCTTT

clone_size: NA
v_call: TRBV28
j_call: TRBJ1-1
d_call: NA
cdr3_aa: CASIPPPYTEAFF
cdr3_nt: TGTGCCAGCATACCCCCTCCCTACACTGAAGCTTTCTTT

clone_size: NA
v_call: TRBV11-2
j_call: TRBJ2-2
d_call: NA
cdr3_aa: CASSPRFRLAGELFF
cdr3_nt: TGTGCCAGCAGCCCACGATTTAGGTTGGCCGGGGAGCTGTTTTTT

clone_size: NA
v_call: TRBV5-6
j_call: TRBJ2-3
d_call: NA
cdr3_aa: CASRYWGLAGTDTQYF
cdr3_nt: TGTGCCAGCAGGTATTGGGGGCTAGCGGGCACAGATACGCAGTATTTT

clone_size: NA
v_call: TRBV6-5
j_call: TRBJ2-5
d_call: TRBD1
cdr3_aa: CASSYGQGGRTQYF
cdr3_nt: TGTGCCAGCAGTTACGGACAGGGAGGTAGGACCCAGTACTTC

clone_size: NA
v_call: TRBV16
j_call: TRBJ1-1
d_call: NA
cdr3_aa: CASSLFEGTEAFF
cdr3_nt: TGTGCCAGCAGCCTCTTCGAGGGGACTGAAGCTTTCTTT

clone_size: once
v_call: TRBV6-1
j_call: TRBJ1-2
d_call: NA
cdr3_aa: CASSEAGGDYGYTF
cdr3_nt: TGTGCCAGCAGTGAGGCCGGAGGGGACTATGGCTACACCTTC

clone_size: NA
v_call: TRBV5-4
j_call: TRBJ2-1
d_call: NA
cdr3_aa: CASSPQSSNEQFF
cdr3_nt: TGTGCCAGCAGCCCCCAATCTAGCAATGAGCAGTTCTTC

clone_size: NA
v_call: TRBV11-3
j_call: TRBJ2-3
d_call: TRBD2
cdr3_aa: CASSLGLAHPSTDTQYF
cdr3_nt: TGTGCCAGCAGCTTAGGACTAGCGCATCCTAGCACAGATACGCAGTATTTT

clone_size: NA
v_call: TRBV29-1
j_call: TRBJ2-3
d_call: TRBD2
cdr3_aa: CSVVGSGGGDTQYF
cdr3_nt: TGCAGCGTTGTTGGCTCGGGGGGGGGAGATACGCAGTATTTT

clone_size: NA
v_call: TRBV6-1
j_call: TRBJ1-2
d_call: TRBD1
cdr3_aa: CASRAGQGYNYGYTF
cdr3_nt: TGTGCCAGCAGAGCGGGACAGGGATATAACTATGGCTACACCTTC

clone_size: NA
v_call: TRBV27
j_call: TRBJ1-2
d_call: NA
cdr3_aa: CASSPRDTAKGYTF
cdr3_nt: TGTGCCAGCAGTCCCCGGGATACGGCAAAAGGCTACACCTTC

clone_size: few
v_call: TRBV14
j_call: TRBJ2-5
d_call: TRBD2
cdr3_aa: CASSLGGGTQYF
cdr3_nt: TGTGCCAGCAGCCTCGGCGGGGGGACCCAGTACTTC

clone_size: once
v_call: TRBV19
j_call: TRBJ2-7
d_call: NA
cdr3_aa: CATPSTVEISYEQYF
cdr3_nt: TGTGCCACCCCTTCGACAGTCGAGATCTCCTACGAGCAGTACTTC

clone_size: NA
v_call: TRBV7-5
j_call: TRBJ1-3
d_call: NA
cdr3_aa: CVRSLVLCGNTIYF
cdr3_nt: TGTGTCAGAAGCTTAGTTCTATGTGGAAACACCATATATTTT

clone_size: NA
v_call: TRBV28
j_call: TRBJ1-6
d_call: NA
cdr3_aa: CASSGQTSPLHF
cdr3_nt: TGTGCCAGCAGTGGACAGACTTCACCCCTCCACTTT

clone_size: once
v_call: TRBV19
j_call: TRBJ2-4
d_call: NA
cdr3_aa: CASSPLGGWGNIQYF
cdr3_nt: TGTGCCAGTAGTCCCCTTGGGGGATGGGGAAACATTCAGTACTTC

clone_size: NA
v_call: TRBV5-1
j_call: TRBJ2-5
d_call: NA
cdr3_aa: CASSLGQETQYF
cdr3_nt: TGCGCCAGCAGCTTGGGTCAAGAGACCCAGTACTTC

clone_size: NA
v_call: TRBV7-9
j_call: TRBJ2-3
d_call: NA
cdr3_aa: CASSFTDTQYF
cdr3_nt: TGTGCCAGCAGCTTTACAGATACGCAGTATTTT

clone_size: once
v_call: TRBV11-2
j_call: TRBJ2-2
d_call: TRBD1
cdr3_aa: CASSLGGWAGGLTGELFF
cdr3_nt: TGTGCCAGCAGCTTAGGAGGGTGGGCAGGGGGCCTTACCGGGGAGCTGTTTTTT

clone_size: NA
v_call: TRBV5-4
j_call: TRBJ1-2
d_call: NA
cdr3_aa: CASSSGKGDYGYTF
cdr3_nt: TGTGCCAGCAGCTCGGGAAAGGGGGACTATGGCTACACCTTC

clone_size: NA
v_call: TRBV10-3
j_call: TRBJ1-5
d_call: TRBD1
cdr3_aa: CAISEAGQGARDQPQHF
cdr3_nt: TGTGCCATCAGTGAGGCGGGACAGGGGGCGCGGGATCAGCCCCAGCATTTT

clone_size: NA
v_call: TRBV11-3
j_call: TRBJ1-1
d_call: NA
cdr3_aa: CASSLGPATEAFF
cdr3_nt: TGTGCCAGCAGCTTAGGGCCGGCCACAGAAGCTTTCTTT

clone_size: NA
v_call: TRBV6-6
j_call: TRBJ1-4
d_call: TRBD1
cdr3_aa: CASSYWRQGELFF
cdr3_nt: TGTGCCAGCAGTTACTGGAGACAGGGTGAACTGTTTTTT

clone_size: NA
v_call: TRBV7-8
j_call: TRBJ2-7
d_call: NA
cdr3_aa: CASSLEGNDAYEQYF
cdr3_nt: TGTGCCAGCAGCTTAGAGGGGAACGATGCCTACGAGCAGTACTTC

clone_size: NA
v_call: TRBV6-5
j_call: TRBJ1-1
d_call: NA
cdr3_aa: CASSYGPTAVAFF
cdr3_nt: TGTGCCAGCAGTTATGGGCCCACTGCTGTAGCTTTCTTT

clone_size: NA
v_call: TRBV4-1
j_call: TRBJ2-3
d_call: TRBD2
cdr3_aa: CASSQERLAGEVGQYF
cdr3_nt: TGCGCCAGCAGCCAAGAGCGACTAGCGGGGGAAGTCGGGCAGTATTTT

clone_size: NA
v_call: TRBV15
j_call: TRBJ2-7
d_call: NA
cdr3_aa: CATSRDQYEQYF
cdr3_nt: TGTGCCACCAGCAGAGATCAGTACGAGCAGTACTTC

clone_size: NA
v_call: TRBV2
j_call: TRBJ2-1
d_call: TRBD1
cdr3_aa: CASNRQGSYNEQFF
cdr3_nt: TGTGCCAGCAACCGACAGGGTAGCTACAATGAGCAGTTCTTC

clone_size: NA
v_call: TRBV27
j_call: TRBJ2-5
d_call: TRBD1
cdr3_aa: CASSAWTGGHPETQYF
cdr3_nt: TGTGCCAGCAGTGCGTGGACAGGGGGCCACCCAGAGACCCAGTACTTC